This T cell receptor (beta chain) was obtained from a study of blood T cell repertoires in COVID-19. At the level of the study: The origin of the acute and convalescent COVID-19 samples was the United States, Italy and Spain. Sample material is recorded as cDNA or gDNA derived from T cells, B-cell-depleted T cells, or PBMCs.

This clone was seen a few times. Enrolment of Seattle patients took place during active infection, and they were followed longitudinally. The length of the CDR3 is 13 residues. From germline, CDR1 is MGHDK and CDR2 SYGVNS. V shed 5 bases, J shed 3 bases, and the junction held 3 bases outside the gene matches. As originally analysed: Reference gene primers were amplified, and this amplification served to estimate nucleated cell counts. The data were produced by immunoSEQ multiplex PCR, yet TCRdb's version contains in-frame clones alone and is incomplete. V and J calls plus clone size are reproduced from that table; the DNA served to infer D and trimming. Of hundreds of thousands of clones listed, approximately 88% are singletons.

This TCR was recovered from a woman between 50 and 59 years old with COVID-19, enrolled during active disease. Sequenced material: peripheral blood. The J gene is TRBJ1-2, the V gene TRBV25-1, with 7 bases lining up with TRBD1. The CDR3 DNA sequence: TGTGCCAGCAGTACCGGGACAGACTATGGCTACACCTTC. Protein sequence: CASSTGTDYGYTF.